The 23 T cell receptor beta chains below were found in one sample sequenced in a study of metastatic and nonmetastatic thyroid tumors. All patients were treatment-naive before thyroid surgery. With MiXCR, TCRdb reprocessed the PCR reads. This table has about 5,000 clones, about 19% appearing once. Sequences were obtained from adjacent normal tissue. These receptors were taken from a male donor with papillary thyroid cancer or a benign thyroid nodule (not recorded which). Some clones in this sample may be carry-over from other donors' samples.

This clone has a handful of counts. The chain uses TRBV6-1 and TRBJ1-2; a possible D gene is TRBD1 (6 bases). Germline CDR1 reads MNHNS; CDR2 reads SASEGT. This CDR3 contains 13 residues. Trimming took off 5 bases at V and 4 bases at J, with 11 bases between the two ends. CDR3 bases: TGTGCCAGCAGTCCCGGGGGGCCCTATGGCTACACCTTC. Translation: CASSPGGPYGYTF.

This clone was counted ten times or more. The chain couples TRBV6-2 or TRBV6-3 to TRBJ1-2; no firm D call. Germline V gene sequence: CDR1 MNHEY, CDR2 SVGEGT. The CDR3 is made up of 13 amino acids. Between the trimmed V and J ends, which lost 6 bases and 2 bases, there was a span of 10 bases. As DNA, the CDR3 is TGTGCCAGCAGCCCTACTCAGAACTATGGCTACACCTTC. This sequence encodes CASSPTQNYGYTF.

This clone was seen only a few times. The V and J genes are TRBV28 and TRBJ1-6, with D possibly matching TRBD1 (6 bases). Trimming cost V 3 bases and J 6 bases, with 15 bases left between them. Germline loops: CDR1 MDHEN, CDR2 SYDVKM. The CDR3 contains 16 residues. The chain's CDR3 is CASSLRRGMGNSPLHF. CDR3 DNA: TGTGCCAGCAGTTTGCGGAGGGGGATGGGTAATTCACCCCTCCACTTT.

By its share, this clone is medium-sized. The chain recombines TRBV28 with TRBJ1-5; a possible D gene is TRBD1 (5 bases). V was cut by 5 bases and J by 3 bases, with 11 bases left in between. There are 14 residues in the CDR3. CDR1 and CDR2 (germline): MDHEN, SYDVKM. CDR3 sequence (DNA): TGTGCCAGCAGTCCCGGACACGTCAATCAGCCCCAGCATTTT. Translated: CASSPGHVNQPQHF.

With respect to this clone: At one of its ends the junction is not consistent with the germline gene, which may arise from a read error. The chain joins TRBV6-4 to TRBJ1-2; maybe TRBD1 (6 bases). Germline CDR1 is MRHNA and CDR2 is SNTAGT. The CDR3 spans 13 residues. CDR3 bases: TGTGCCAGCAGCCCAGGGGCGGCCTATGGCCACACCTTC. It yields the protein CASSPGAAYGHTF.

This clone was seen a few times. The chain recombines TRBV2 with TRBJ2-7; D remains unclear. From germline, CDR1 is SNHLY and CDR2 FYNNEI. CDR3 length: 12 amino acids. V was cut by 2 bases and J by 3 bases, with 5 bases left in between. The CDR3 DNA reads as TGTGCCAGCAGTGAAACGGGCTACGAGCAGTACTTC. It is translated as CASSETGYEQYF. Together with reference TRBV2 and TRBJ2-7, the CDR3 gives the full variable domain: EPEVTQTPSHQVTQMGQEVILRCVPISNHLYFYWYRQILGQKVEFLVSFYNNEISEKSEIFDDQFSVERPDGSNFTLKIRSTKLEDSAMYFCASSETGYEQYFGPGTRLTVT.

This chain joins TRBV6-1 and TRBJ1-5; D is undetermined. V was clipped by 8 bases and J by 10 bases, with 9 bases between them. The CDR3 is made up of 10 amino acids. Germline V gene sequence: CDR1 MNHNS, CDR2 SASEGT. DNA for the CDR3: TGTGCCAGCGGCAGACCTCCCCAGCATTTT. Its protein product is CASGRPPQHF.

This clone has more than one count but fewer than ten. The chain carries TRBV2 and TRBJ2-5; possible D gene TRBD2, 5 bases. The V gene's germline CDR1 is SNHLY and CDR2 FYNNEI. The V gene lost 7 bases and the J gene lost 5 bases, with 17 bases spanning the gap. The CDR3 is 14 residues long. As DNA, the CDR3 is TGTGCCAGCACCCCCCGTCGGGGTGGGGAGACCCAGTACTTC. Amino acids: CASTPRRGGETQYF.

The chain combines TRBV28 with TRBJ1-1; D perhaps matches TRBD1 (6 bases). Germline V CDR1 and CDR2: MDHEN, SYDVKM. V was trimmed by 6 bases and J by 6 bases, leaving 17 bases between them. The CDR3 length is 14 residues. CDR3 amino acids: CASREQGLESEAFF. CDR3 nucleotide sequence: TGTGCCAGCAGGGAACAGGGTCTGGAGTCTGAAGCTTTCTTT.

There are a few counts of this clone. The genes are TRBV10-2 and TRBJ1-2; TRBD1 agrees at 10 bases. The CDR3 has 17 residues. Germline CDR1 and CDR2: WSHSY and SAAADI. V gave up 0 bases and J gave up 2 bases; unmatched junction bases: 6. The chain's CDR3 is CASSESRQGQGNYGYTF. CDR3 sequence (DNA): TGCGCCAGCAGTGAGTCTAGACAGGGACAGGGGAACTATGGCTACACCTTC.

By sample share, this clone is medium-sized. The rearrangement links TRBV9 to TRBJ2-5; 8 nucleotides align to TRBD1. Germline V gene sequence: CDR1 SGDLS, CDR2 YYNGEE. V lost 4 bases and J lost 3; bases outside the gene matches: 5. The CDR3 is made up of 14 amino acids. CDR3 sequence: CASSNWTGKETQYF. CDR3 sequence (DNA): TGTGCCAGCAGCAACTGGACAGGGAAAGAGACCCAGTACTTC.

V usage is TRBV20-1 and J usage is TRBJ2-1; TRBD2 matches 7 bases. Trimming took 0 bases from V and 12 from J; bases not matched to a gene: 2. The CDR3 covers 11 residues. Germline V gene sequence: CDR1 DFQATT, CDR2 SNEGSKA (reference sequence). CDR3 amino acids: CSARDGRGQFF. The CDR3 DNA is TGCAGTGCTAGAGATGGGAGGGGGCAGTTCTTC.

This clone was seen many times. It may be a read error: a sequence one base away is much more abundant. The chain employs TRBV7-6 and TRBJ2-3, with 7 bases fitting TRBD2. CDR1 and CDR2 (germline): SGHVS, FNYEAQ. Losses at the gene ends were 3 bases for V and 4 bases for J; bases not matched to a gene: 7. This CDR3 spans 15 amino acids. The CDR3 DNA is TGTGCCAGCAGCTTTGACGGGGGGAGCGCAGATACGCAGTATTTT. As protein: CASSFDGGSADTQYF.

This clone ranks as large. V usage is TRBV6-5 and J usage is TRBJ1-6; 10 bases are a match to TRBD1. In germline, CDR1 is MNHEY, CDR2 SVGAGI. V dropped 6 bases and J dropped 4; count of bases not matched to a gene: 12. This CDR3 contains 18 residues. CDR3 sequence: CASRGDRGQFFYNSPLHF. The CDR3 DNA is TGTGCCAGCAGGGGTGACAGGGGGCAGTTCTTTTATAATTCACCCCTCCACTTT.

This clone is labeled as medium-sized. This chain links TRBV28 with TRBJ1-1; 9 nucleotides agree with TRBD1. The V and J ends lost 4 bases and 7 bases, in that order; junction bases with no gene match: 4. CDR1 MDHEN and CDR2 SYDVKM come from the germline V gene. The CDR3 sequence is 13 residues long. In DNA, the CDR3 is TGTGCCAGCAGTTACAGGGGGCAGATTGAAGCTTTCTTT. Translation gives CASSYRGQIEAFF.

By its share, this clone is medium-sized. CDR3 bases: TGCAGTGCTCCGAACCAGGGGGGCACAGATACGCAGTATTTT. It encodes CSAPNQGGTDTQYF. The chain is built from TRBV20-1 and TRBJ2-3; TRBD1 matches at 7 bases. Germline lookup yields CDR1 DFQATT and CDR2 SNEGSKA (reference sequence). The CDR3 consists of 14 residues. After removal of 5 bases from V and 1 base from J, the junction contained 6 bases not matched to a gene.

In this sample, this clone is medium-sized. V is TRBV7-8 and J is TRBJ1-1; no firm D call. Germline V gene data show CDR1 as SGHVS and CDR2 as FQNEAQ. The V end lost 3 bases, the J end lost 3 bases, and 5 bases lay between the germline ends. The CDR3 loop spans 12 amino acids. CDR3 protein: CASSFIYTEAFF. DNA for the CDR3: TGTGCCAGCAGCTTTATTTACACTGAAGCTTTCTTT.

Ten or more counts support this clone. At one end the junction does not follow the germline gene, possibly because of a read error. The chain has TRBV20-1 and TRBJ2-6; no firm D call. Germline V lookup: CDR1 DFQATT, CDR2 SNEGSKA (reference sequence). The CDR3 consists of 14 residues. The CDR3 region is CSARASSGANVLTF. CDR3 nucleotide sequence: TGCAGTGCCAGAGCCAGTTCCGGGGCCAACGTCCTGACTTTC.

Only a few counts were recorded for this clone. This rearrangement joins TRBV6-2 or TRBV6-3 to TRBJ2-1, with 12 bases aligning to TRBD2. Germline V gives CDR1 MNHEY, CDR2 SVGEGT. V was pared by 8 bases and J by 6 bases, with 5 bases of the junction left unmatched. The CDR3 consists of 14 residues. DNA of the CDR3: TGTGCCAGCCGACTAGCGGGAGATCTCAATGAGCAGTTCTTC. It encodes CASRLAGDLNEQFF.

The chain employs TRBV2 and TRBJ2-3; maybe TRBD2 (5 bases). This CDR3 has 12 amino acids. V was clipped by 8 bases and J by 4 bases, with 10 bases between them. The germline V gene has CDR1 SNHLY and CDR2 FYNNEI. CDR3 sequence: CASSRAPDTQYF. CDR3 coding DNA: TGTGCCAGCTCGAGGGCCCCAGATACGCAGTATTTT.

DNA for the CDR3: TGTGCCAGCAGCTTAGTACCCGACTCCTACAATGAGCAGTTCTTC. Translated, it gives CASSLVPDSYNEQFF. This chain links TRBV11-2 with TRBJ2-1, with D hard to call. CDR1 and CDR2 from the germline V gene are SGHAT and FQNNGV. This CDR3 comprises 15 residues. Trimming cost V 1 base and J 0 bases, with 7 bases left between them.

By proportion, this clone is medium-sized (0.01 to 0.1%). This chain joins TRBV9 and TRBJ2-5, with TRBD2 matching over 14 bases. Germline CDR1 is SGDLS and CDR2 is YYNGEE. This CDR3 spans 15 amino acids. The V segment lost 4 bases and the J segment 5 bases; nucleotides outside the gene matches: 4. The CDR3 sequence is CASSPGTSGGETQYF. The DNA of the CDR3 is TGTGCCAGCAGCCCCGGGACTAGCGGGGGTGAGACCCAGTACTTC.

This clone was observed a handful of times. The chain links TRBV7-9 to TRBJ1-4; D gene unclear. There are 15 residues in the CDR3. V was trimmed by 1 base and J by 4 bases, leaving 10 bases between them. Germline CDR1 is SEHNR and CDR2 is FQNEAQ (reference sequence). CDR3 DNA: TGTGCCAGCAGCTTAGTGCAGGACTTTAATGAAAAACTGTTTTTT. This translates into CASSLVQDFNEKLFF.